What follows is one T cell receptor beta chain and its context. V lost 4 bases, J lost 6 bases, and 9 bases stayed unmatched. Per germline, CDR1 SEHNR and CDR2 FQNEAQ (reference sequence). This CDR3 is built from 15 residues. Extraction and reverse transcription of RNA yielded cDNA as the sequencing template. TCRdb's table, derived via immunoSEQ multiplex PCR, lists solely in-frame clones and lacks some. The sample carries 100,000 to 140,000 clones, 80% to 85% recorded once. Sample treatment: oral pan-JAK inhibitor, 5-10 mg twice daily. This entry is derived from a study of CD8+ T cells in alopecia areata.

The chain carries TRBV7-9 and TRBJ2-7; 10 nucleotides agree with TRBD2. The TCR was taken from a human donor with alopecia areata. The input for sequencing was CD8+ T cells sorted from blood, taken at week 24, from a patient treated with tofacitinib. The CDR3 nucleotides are TGTGCCAGCAGCTCCACCGGGACTAGCGATCCCGAGCAGTACTTC. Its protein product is CASSSTGTSDPEQYF. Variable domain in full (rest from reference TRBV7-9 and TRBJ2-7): DTGVSQNPRHKITKRGQNVTFRCDPISEHNRLYWYRQTLGQGPEFLTYFQNEAQLEKSRLLSDRFSAERPKGSFSTLEIQRTEQGDSAMYLCASSSTGTSDPEQYFGPGTRLTVT.